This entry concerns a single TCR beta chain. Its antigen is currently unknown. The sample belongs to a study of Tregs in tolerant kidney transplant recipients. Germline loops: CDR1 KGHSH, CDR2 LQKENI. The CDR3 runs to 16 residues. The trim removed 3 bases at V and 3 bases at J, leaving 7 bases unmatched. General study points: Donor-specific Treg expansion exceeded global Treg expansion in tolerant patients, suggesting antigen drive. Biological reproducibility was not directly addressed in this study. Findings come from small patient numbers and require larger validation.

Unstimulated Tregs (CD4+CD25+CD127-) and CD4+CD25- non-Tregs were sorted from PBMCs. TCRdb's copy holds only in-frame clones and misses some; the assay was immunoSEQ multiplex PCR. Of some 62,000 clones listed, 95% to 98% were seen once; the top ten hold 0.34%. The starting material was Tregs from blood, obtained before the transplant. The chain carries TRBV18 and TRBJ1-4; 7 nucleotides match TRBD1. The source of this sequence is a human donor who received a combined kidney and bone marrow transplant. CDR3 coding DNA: TGTGCCAGCTCACCGATTCCGGGACAGTCTAATGAAAAACTGTTTTTT. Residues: CASSPIPGQSNEKLFF.